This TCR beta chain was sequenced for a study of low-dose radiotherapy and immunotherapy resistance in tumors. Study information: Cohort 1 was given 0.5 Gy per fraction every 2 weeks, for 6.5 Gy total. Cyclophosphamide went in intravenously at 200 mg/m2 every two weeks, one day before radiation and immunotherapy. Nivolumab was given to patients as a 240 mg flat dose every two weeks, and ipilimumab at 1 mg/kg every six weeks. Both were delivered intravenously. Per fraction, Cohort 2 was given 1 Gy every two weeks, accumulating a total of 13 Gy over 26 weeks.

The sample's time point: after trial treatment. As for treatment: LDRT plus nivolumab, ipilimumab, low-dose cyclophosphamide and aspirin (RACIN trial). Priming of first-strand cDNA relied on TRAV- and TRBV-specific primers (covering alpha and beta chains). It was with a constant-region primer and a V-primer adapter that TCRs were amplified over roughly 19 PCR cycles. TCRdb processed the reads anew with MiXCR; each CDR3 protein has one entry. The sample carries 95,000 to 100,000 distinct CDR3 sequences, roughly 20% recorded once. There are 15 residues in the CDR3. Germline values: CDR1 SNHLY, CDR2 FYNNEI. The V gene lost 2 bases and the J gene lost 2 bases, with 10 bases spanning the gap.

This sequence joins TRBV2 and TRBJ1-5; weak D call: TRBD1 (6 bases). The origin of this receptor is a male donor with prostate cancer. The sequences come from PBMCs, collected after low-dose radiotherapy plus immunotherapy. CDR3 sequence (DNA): TGTGCCAGCAGTGAATGGGGGGGCGGCAATCAGCCCCAGCATTTT. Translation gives CASSEWGGGNQPQHF.